The 29 T cell receptor beta chains below come from one sample, sequenced in a study of shared clonotypes between healthy human individuals. Sequencing used immunoSEQ multiplex PCR; TCRdb keeps in-frame clones, though not all of them. The profile shows 2,500,000 or so clones, just over 90% of them singletons. Sequenced sample: naive CD4+ T cells sorted from blood. Specified subset: CD45RA+ positively selected. These receptors were obtained from a man between 18 and 35 years old in good health.

As DNA, the CDR3 is TGTGCCAGCAGCCCCCGACCACTGGGGACCCAGTACTTC. Protein: CASSPRPLGTQYF. This chain links TRBV9 with TRBJ2-5, with D uncertain. The CDR3 is 13 amino acids. Germline V CDR1 and CDR2: SGDLS, YYNGEE. Trimming cost V 4 bases and J 7 bases, with 14 bases left between them.

The chain joins TRBV6-1 to TRBJ1-2, with 7 bases matching TRBD1. J gave up 7 bases and V 7 bases, and 9 bases lay outside the gene matches. The CDR3 covers 13 residues. The germline CDR1 and CDR2 sequences are MNHNS and SASEGT. CDR3 protein: CASTTGVVIGYTF. CDR3 coding DNA: TGTGCCAGCACTACAGGGGTGGTGATTGGCTACACCTTC.

V gene TRBV11-2 combines with J gene TRBJ2-1, with 9 bases aligning to TRBD1. This CDR3 region has 15 residues. The V gene's germline CDR1 is SGHAT and CDR2 FQNNGV. J gave up 8 bases and V 5 bases, and 10 bases lay outside the gene matches. This chain's CDR3 is CASSTPGTGLHEQFF. The CDR3, as DNA: TGTGCCAGCAGCACCCCCGGGACAGGGCTCCATGAGCAGTTCTTC.

The chain combines TRBV5-1 with TRBJ1-2, with 8 bases lining up with TRBD1. The CDR3 loop spans 14 amino acids. Germline lookup yields CDR1 SGHRS and CDR2 YFSETQ. V gave up 4 bases and J gave up 9 bases; unmatched junction bases: 11. The CDR3 region has the DNA TGCGCCAGCAGCCTTCAGGACAGGGAAAGGAGCTACACCTTC. This codes for CASSLQDRERSYTF.

This chain uses TRBV6-5 with TRBJ2-7, with D unclear. From germline, CDR1 is MNHEY and CDR2 SVGAGI. The CDR3 extends over 11 amino acids. Trimming removed 8 bases at V and 4 bases at J, with 9 bases between. The CDR3 nucleotides read TGTGCCAGCCAAAACTTTTACGAGCAGTACTTC. Amino acid sequence: CASQNFYEQYF.

The rearrangement uses TRBV19 and TRBJ1-5; TRBD1 aligns across 8 bases. The length of the CDR3 is 16 residues. The V segment lost 4 bases and the J segment 6 bases; nucleotides outside the gene matches: 11. The germline CDR1 and CDR2 sequences are LNHDA and SQIVND (reference sequence). CDR3 in DNA: TGTGCCAGTAGTACGCGGCGGACAGGGAAAGGTCAGCCCCAGCATTTT. Amino acid sequence: CASSTRRTGKGQPQHF. Filled out from reference TRBV19 and TRBJ1-5, the complete variable domain reads DGGITQSPKYLFRKEGQNVTLSCEQNLNHDAMYWYRQDPGQGLRLIYYSQIVNDFQKGDIAEGYSVSREKKESFPLTVTSAQKNPTAFYLCASSTRRTGKGQPQHFGDGTRLSIL.

V gene TRBV7-8 combines with J gene TRBJ2-1, with D perhaps matching TRBD1 (5 bases). This CDR3 is built from 16 residues. Trimming removed 0 bases at V and 0 bases at J, with 9 bases between. Germline-derived CDR1 and CDR2 are SGHVS and FQNEAQ. In DNA form, the CDR3 reads TGTGCCAGCAGCTTAGCTAGGGGCTCCTCCTACAATGAGCAGTTCTTC. Translation gives CASSLARGSSYNEQFF.

The chain joins TRBV19 to TRBJ2-5; D remains ambiguous. In germline, CDR1 is LNHDA, CDR2 SQIVND (reference sequence). V lost 4 bases to trimming and J lost 4 bases, with 10 bases between them. The CDR3 has 13 residues. CDR3 nucleotide sequence: TGTGCCAGTAGTACCGGCTGGGGAGAGACCCAGTACTTC. It encodes CASSTGWGETQYF.

This chain joins TRBV6-4 and TRBJ2-2, with unresolved D. Trimming removed 4 bases from V and 4 bases from J, with 4 bases in between. Germline V gene lookup returns CDR1 MRHNA and CDR2 SNTAGT. The length of the CDR3 is 12 residues. In DNA form, the CDR3 reads TGTGCCAGCAGTGCCCCCACCGGGGAGCTGTTTTTT. Encoded protein: CASSAPTGELFF.

This clone came up once. The chain employs TRBV7-2 and TRBJ2-5, with D maybe TRBD1 (5 bases). The CDR3 consists of 12 residues. The V end lost 5 bases, the J end lost 5 bases, and 9 bases lay between the germline ends. Looked up from germline, CDR1 is SGHTA and CDR2 is FQGNSA. The CDR3 spells CASSQQEETQYF. The CDR3 DNA reads TGTGCCAGCAGCCAACAGGAGGAGACCCAGTACTTC.

The chain uses TRBV6-6 and TRBJ2-7, with D perhaps being TRBD1 or TRBD2 (6 bases each). Germline V gene lookup returns CDR1 MNHNY and CDR2 SVGAGI (reference sequence). This CDR3 contains 13 residues. Written as DNA, the CDR3 is TGTCTTAGGGGGGAGGCGGGTTCCAGCGAGCAGTACTTC. Protein product: CLRGEAGSSEQYF.

The V gene is TRBV7-2, the J gene TRBJ1-2; D possibly corresponds to TRBD1 (5 bases). V was clipped by 1 base and J by 10 bases, with 19 bases between them. Looked up from germline, CDR1 is SGHTA and CDR2 is FQGNSA. The CDR3 runs to 15 residues. CDR3 sequence: CASSLGQGVGPDYTF. CDR3 nucleotides: TGTGCCAGCAGCTTAGGGCAGGGAGTGGGACCGGACTACACCTTC.

This clone was recorded only once. The gene calls are TRBV6-1 and TRBJ2-7; D possibly matches TRBD1 or TRBD2 (5 bases each). The CDR3 runs 14 residues. V shed 4 bases and J shed 0 bases, with 10 bases lying between them. Germline V lookup: CDR1 MNHNS, CDR2 SASEGT. CDR3 sequence (DNA): TGTGCCAGCAGTGCCGGGGCAGTCTCCTACGAGCAGTACTTC. Residues: CASSAGAVSYEQYF.

V and J are TRBV5-1 and TRBJ1-2; possibly TRBD1 for D (6 bases). The CDR3 contains 17 residues. V shed 0 bases and J shed 2 bases, with 17 bases lying between them. Looked up from germline, CDR1 is SGHRS and CDR2 is YFSETQ. CDR3 in DNA: TGCGCCAGCAGCTTGGTACAGGGAGGACACCTAAACTATGGCTACACCTTC. This encodes CASSLVQGGHLNYGYTF.

The rearrangement links TRBV30 to TRBJ2-6; D remains unclear. This CDR3 is built from 14 residues. Between the trimmed V and J ends, which lost 3 bases and 2 bases, there was a span of 8 bases. The germline CDR1 and CDR2 sequences are GTSNPN and SVGIG (reference sequence). DNA of the CDR3: TGTGCCTGGAGGCAGATCCCTGGGGCCAACGTCCTGACTTTC. Its translation is CAWRQIPGANVLTF. The variable domain in full, with the rest retrieved from reference TRBV30 and TRBJ2-6, is SQTIHQWPATLVQPVGSPLSLECTVEGTSNPNLYWYRQAAGRGLQLLFYSVGIGQISSEVPQNLSASRPQDRQFILSSKKLLLSDSGFYLCAWRQIPGANVLTFGAGSRLTVL.

The V gene is TRBV6-5, the J gene TRBJ1-2; possibly TRBD1 for D (5 bases). V lost 2 bases and J 1 base, leaving 5 bases between the germline ends. CDR3 size: 13 residues. CDR1 is MNHEY, CDR2 SVGAGI, per germline. CDR3 sequence: CASSYQGNYGYTF. In nucleotides, the CDR3 is TGTGCCAGCAGTTACCAGGGTAACTATGGCTACACCTTC.

The rearrangement uses TRBV19 and TRBJ2-2; D not certain. Trimming cost V 0 bases and J 1 base, with 3 bases left between them. The germline CDR1 and CDR2 sequences are LNHDA and SQIVND (reference sequence). This CDR3 has 14 residues. CDR3 region: CASSIDLNTGELFF. The CDR3 DNA sequence: TGTGCCAGTAGTATAGATCTGAACACCGGGGAGCTGTTTTTT.

This sequence joins TRBV27 and TRBJ2-1, with D perhaps assigned TRBD1 or TRBD2 (5 bases each). CDR3 length: 15 residues. CDR1 and CDR2 (germline): MNHEY, SMNVEV (reference sequence). Trimming took 9 bases from V and 7 from J, leaving 22 bases between them. CDR3 sequence: CASRRWDGARNEQFF. CDR3 coding DNA: TGTGCCAGTAGGAGATGGGACGGCGCCAGGAATGAGCAGTTCTTC.

This chain uses TRBV30 with TRBJ2-3; unclear D gene. Germline CDR1 is GTSNPN and CDR2 is SVGIG (reference sequence). The CDR3 extends over 12 amino acids. Trimming stripped 2 bases from V and 2 bases from J, with 5 bases between. CDR3 sequence (DNA): TGTGCCTGGAGTCCAGCCACAGATACGCAGTATTTT. Translated, it gives CAWSPATDTQYF.

Concerning this clone: This sample includes further DNA sequences coding for the same CDR3. This chain uses TRBV19 with TRBJ2-2; 10 bases line up with TRBD1. The CDR3 loop spans 13 amino acids. With 8 bases clipped from V and 4 bases from J, the junction kept 1 base outside the gene matches. Germline V gene data show CDR1 as LNHDA and CDR2 as SQIVND (reference sequence). The CDR3 nucleotides read TGTGCCAGTCGGGACAGGGGCACCGGGGAGCTGTTTTTT. Translated: CASRDRGTGELFF.

The rearrangement links TRBV11-3 to TRBJ1-4; D possibly corresponds to TRBD1 (5 bases). The CDR3 is made up of 13 amino acids. V was shortened by 5 bases and J by 7 bases, with 11 bases between the two germline ends. Germline V gene data show CDR1 as SGHNT and CDR2 as YENEEA. The CDR3 coding sequence is TGTGCCAGCAGCCGCGGGGCTTTTGAAAAACTGTTTTTT. This sequence encodes CASSRGAFEKLFF.

The chain recombines TRBV6-1 with TRBJ1-5; TRBD1 aligns across 7 bases. The CDR3 is made up of 14 amino acids. Germline trimming cut 6 bases from V and 6 bases from J; bases unmatched to any gene: 8. Germline loops: CDR1 MNHNS, CDR2 SASEGT. The CDR3: CASRGTALGQPQHF. The CDR3 DNA reads TGTGCCAGCAGAGGGACAGCCCTGGGTCAGCCCCAGCATTTT.

The rearrangement joins TRBV28 to TRBJ1-5; perhaps TRBD1 as D (6 bases). V was trimmed by 3 bases and J by 3 bases, leaving 9 bases between them. The V gene's germline CDR1 is MDHEN and CDR2 SYDVKM. This CDR3 has 14 residues. The CDR3 loop reads CASSLGTLNQPQHF. The CDR3 DNA sequence: TGTGCCAGCAGTTTGGGGACACTCAATCAGCCCCAGCATTTT.

This clone was detected a few times. The chain carries TRBV9 and TRBJ1-1, with 7 bases lining up with TRBD1. The CDR3 loop spans 14 amino acids. The junction had 2 bases not matched to a gene; V was cut back by 0 bases and J by 3 bases. From germline, CDR1 is SGDLS and CDR2 YYNGEE. The CDR3 coding sequence is TGTGCCAGCAGCGTAGGGACAGGCCACACTGAAGCTTTCTTT. It specifies CASSVGTGHTEAFF.

The V call is TRBV11-2, the J call TRBJ2-7; 7 positions match TRBD1. Germline V gene data show CDR1 as SGHAT and CDR2 as FQNNGV. With V trimmed by 5 bases and J by 2 bases, 6 bases remained unmatched. The CDR3 has 14 amino acids. For the CDR3, the DNA is TGTGCCAGCAGCCTGGACAGGCTACCCTACGAGCAGTACTTC. Translated: CASSLDRLPYEQYF.

The chain recombines TRBV11-2 with TRBJ2-7; D unclear. This CDR3 is built from 13 residues. CDR1 is SGHAT and CDR2 is FQNNGV in the germline V gene. Trimming removed 2 bases from V and 2 bases from J, with 7 bases in between. The CDR3 region is CASSLPSPYEQYF. The CDR3 DNA follows: TGTGCCAGCAGCTTACCCAGCCCCTACGAGCAGTACTTC.

The chain employs TRBV10-3 and TRBJ2-2; tentative D call: TRBD2 (5 bases). The CDR3 contains 16 residues. Germline-derived CDR1 and CDR2 are ENHRY and SYGVKD. V lost 11 bases and J lost 1, with 20 bases in between. The CDR3 reads CASRGSRAENTGELFF. The CDR3 DNA sequence: TGTGCCTCACGGGGTAGCCGGGCAGAGAACACCGGGGAGCTGTTTTTT.

The chain is built from TRBV4-3 and TRBJ2-1; D perhaps matches TRBD1 (7 bases). CDR3 size: 20 residues. The V end lost 2 bases, the J end lost 4 bases, and 27 bases lay between the germline ends. Per the germline V gene, CDR1 is LGHNA and CDR2 is YSLEER. The CDR3 DNA follows: TGCGCCAGCAGCCAATTTACCAACAACAGGGGCTCGGGAGTTTACAATGAGCAGTTCTTC. This codes for CASSQFTNNRGSGVYNEQFF.

The genes are TRBV11-1 and TRBJ2-5; no clear D. The germline V gene encodes CDR1 SGHAT and CDR2 FQDESV (reference sequence). With 0 bases removed from V and 5 bases from J, the gap between germline ends came to 10 bases. This CDR3 has 14 residues. DNA of the CDR3: TGTGCCAGCAGCTTAGCCGCAGGCTCGGAGACCCAGTACTTC. Amino acids: CASSLAAGSETQYF.